One sample yielded the 9 T cell receptor beta chains listed below, sequenced in a study of Ad26.COV2.S vaccination and SARS-CoV-2 variants. Assay used: immunoSEQ multiplex PCR; TCRdb lists only in-frame clones, some missing. The table has approximately 480,000 clones, roughly 89% seen once; the top ten hold roughly 13%. The treatment denotes: roughly 19 received Ad26.COV2.S at low or high dose, single or two shots; roughly five received placebo; per-sample allocation not given. The samples date from day 63 after the first vaccine or placebo injection. Here the sequenced sample was peripheral blood, taken in a trial of Ad26.COV2.S vaccine versus placebo. The source is a person between 18 and 65 years old who received the Ad26.COV2.S COVID-19 vaccine or a placebo.

This chain uses TRBV19 with TRBJ1-5; unclear D gene. Trimming shortened V by 5 bases and J by 7 bases, and 9 bases separated the two germline ends. CDR3 length equals 12 residues. The germline gives CDR1 LNHDA, CDR2 SQIVND (reference sequence). CDR3 loop: CASSFRTQPQHF. The CDR3 bases are TGTGCCAGTAGTTTCAGGACCCAGCCCCAGCATTTT.

The chain uses TRBV13 and TRBJ2-7; D is undetermined. Looked up from germline, CDR1 is PRHDT and CDR2 is FYEKMQ (reference sequence). V was shortened by 2 bases and J by 2 bases, with 4 bases between the two germline ends. CDR3 length: 12 residues. The CDR3 coding sequence is TGTGCCAGCAGCTTACAGACCTACGAGCAGTACTTC. This encodes CASSLQTYEQYF.

Comment on this clone: The sample holds other DNA sequences that translate to the same CDR3. This rearrangement joins TRBV7-2 to TRBJ1-3; tentative D call: TRBD1 (5 bases). The V gene's germline CDR1 is SGHTA and CDR2 FQGNSA. Trimming removed 5 bases at V and 1 base at J, with 9 bases between. CDR3 size: 14 residues. This CDR3 is CASSLGGSGNTIYF. The CDR3 coding sequence is TGTGCCAGCAGCCTGGGGGGATCTGGAAACACCATATATTTT.

This clone was seen only a few times. This chain joins TRBV18 and TRBJ1-1; the D is unclear. The CDR3 has 11 residues. V lost 2 bases and J 11 bases, leaving 9 bases between the germline ends. CDR1 is KGHSH, CDR2 LQKENI, per germline. CDR3 bases: TGTGCCAGCTCACCAGGCACCTGGGCTTTCTTT. This codes for CASSPGTWAFF. The entire variable domain, with the rest obtained from reference TRBV18 and TRBJ1-1, is as follows: NAGVMQNPRHLVRRRGQEARLRCSPMKGHSHVYWYRQLPEEGLKFMVYLQKENIIDESGMPKERFSAEFPKEGPSILRIQQVVRGDSAAYFCASSPGTWAFFGQGTRLTVV.

V usage is TRBV19 and J usage is TRBJ2-6, with 7 bases aligning to TRBD1. CDR1 LNHDA and CDR2 SQIVND come from the germline V gene (reference sequence). The CDR3 totals 18 residues. J lost 0 bases, V lost 7 bases, and 12 bases had no gene match. CDR3 bases: TGTGCCAGTACCTTTATCAGGACAGGAGCCTCTGGGGCCAACGTCCTGACTTTC. Translated: CASTFIRTGASGANVLTF.

V gene TRBV7-8 combines with J gene TRBJ1-1; maybe TRBD1 (5 bases). The CDR3 runs 14 residues. Germline V lookup: CDR1 SGHVS, CDR2 FQNEAQ. Trimming left V 4 bases short and J 2 bases short, with 11 bases between. The CDR3 DNA sequence: TGTGCCAGCAGCTCCACGACAGCAAACACTGAAGCTTTCTTT. Translating gives CASSSTTANTEAFF.

The V call is TRBV6-6, the J call TRBJ2-7, with a tentative D call TRBD1 (6 bases). There are 15 residues in the CDR3. The ends were cut back, 5 bases at V and 5 bases at J, with 19 bases in the middle. Looked up from germline, CDR1 is MNHNY and CDR2 is SVGAGI (reference sequence). The CDR3 loop reads CASSQRQVKSDEQYF. The CDR3 nucleotides are TGTGCCAGCAGTCAGCGACAGGTAAAGTCGGACGAGCAGTACTTC.

This chain connects TRBV7-2 to TRBJ2-3; D gene uncertain. Per the germline V gene, CDR1 is SGHTA and CDR2 is FQGNSA. With 1 base removed from V and 4 bases from J, the gap between germline ends came to 6 bases. This CDR3 has 13 amino acids. The CDR3 region is CASSLDTPDTQYF. The DNA of the CDR3 is TGTGCCAGCAGCTTAGACACCCCAGATACGCAGTATTTT.

The chain couples TRBV4-1 to TRBJ2-7, with 9 bases matching TRBD2. CDR1 and CDR2 from the germline V gene are MGHRA and YSYEKL. The V segment lost 4 bases and the J segment 5 bases; nucleotides outside the gene matches: 9. The CDR3 is 15 amino acids. The CDR3 nucleotides read TGCGCCAGCAGCCCCTTTGCGGGAGGGCCAAACGAGCAGTACTTC. It translates to CASSPFAGGPNEQYF.